The 9 T cell receptor beta chains reported below all come from one sample, sequenced in a study of CD8 T cells in ankylosing spondylitis. From the 5' RACE reads, TCRdb called clonotypes with MiXCR, one entry per CDR3 protein. The profile shows around 390,000 distinct CDR3 sequences, 20% to 25% of them singletons. The study, taken as a whole, reports: Made up of fewer than 10 highly homologous variants, a TCR beta motif appeared characteristic of ankylosing spondylitis blood.

These receptors' targets are unknown. The sample taken for sequencing was blood, either unsorted or a sorted T cell fraction (not recorded which). The source is a male donor with ankylosing spondylitis.

This clonotype showed up just a few times. V usage is TRBV12-3 or TRBV12-4 and J usage is TRBJ2-1; 7 bases align to TRBD1. The V gene end was trimmed by 3 bases and the J gene end by 5 bases; junction bases not matched to a gene: 4. The CDR3 covers 14 residues. The CDR3 region is CASSFRDRNNEQFF. The CDR3 coding sequence is TGTGCCAGCAGTTTCCGGGACAGAAACAATGAGCAGTTCTTC.

In its sample, this clonotype was seen a few times. This CDR3 reads CASSVVPISYNEQFF. CDR3 DNA: TGTGCCAGCAGCGTAGTCCCCATCTCCTACAATGAGCAGTTCTTC. J is TRBJ2-1 and V is TRBV9, with unresolved D. Germline V CDR1 and CDR2: SGDLS, YYNGEE. This CDR3 is built from 15 residues. Trimming stripped 0 bases from V and 0 bases from J, with 7 bases between.

In its sample, this clonotype was seen a few times. The chain is built from TRBV6-1 and TRBJ1-1, with D tentatively TRBD1 (6 bases). V was clipped by 6 bases and J by 1 base, with 15 bases between them. The CDR3 has 15 amino acids. Germline CDR1 is MNHNS and CDR2 is SASEGT. In DNA, the CDR3 is TGTGCCAGCAGGGGCGACAGGATACCGAACACTGAAGCTTTCTTT. This sequence encodes CASRGDRIPNTEAFF.

V is TRBV5-5 and J is TRBJ2-1, with D maybe TRBD2 (6 bases). The CDR3 sequence is 14 residues long. The V gene lost 5 bases and the J gene lost 7 bases, with 16 bases spanning the gap. Germline CDR1 and CDR2: SGHKS and YYEKEE (reference sequence). Written as DNA, the CDR3 is TGTGCCAGCAGACATCCCGGGACTCCGAATGAGCAGTTCTTC. Amino acid sequence: CASRHPGTPNEQFF.

The chain's CDR3 is CAISESRQGTRYNEQFF. The CDR3, as DNA: TGTGCCATCAGTGAGTCAAGACAGGGGACTAGGTACAATGAGCAGTTCTTC. This chain joins TRBV10-3 and TRBJ2-1; the D call may be TRBD1 or TRBD2 (8 bases each). This CDR3 contains 17 residues. V lost 0 bases, J lost 4 bases, and 16 bases lay in between. CDR1 ENHRY and CDR2 SYGVKD come from the germline V gene.

This clonotype came up a few times. The gene calls are TRBV5-1 and TRBJ2-1, with TRBD1 matching 8 bases. This CDR3 comprises 16 residues. V shed 5 bases and J 3 bases; nucleotides not matched to a gene: 10. CDR1 SGHRS and CDR2 YFSETQ come from the germline V gene. The CDR3 here is CASSTQGQEYYNEQFF. CDR3 DNA: TGCGCCAGCAGTACTCAGGGACAGGAATACTACAATGAGCAGTTCTTC. Full variable domain (outside the CDR3, taken from reference TRBV5-1 and TRBJ2-1): KAGVTQTPRYLIKTRGQQVTLSCSPISGHRSVSWYQQTPGQGLQFLFEYFSETQRNKGNFPGRFSGRQFSNSRSEMNVSTLELGDSALYLCASSTQGQEYYNEQFFGPGTRLTVL.

J is TRBJ2-7 and V is TRBV28; D assignment may be TRBD1 or TRBD2 (5 bases each). The CDR3 loop spans 15 amino acids. Trimming took 5 bases from V and 6 from J, leaving 20 bases between them. Germline-derived CDR1 and CDR2 are MDHEN and SYDVKM. The CDR3 sequence: CASSAPGPTWAEQYF. CDR3 in DNA: TGTGCCAGCAGTGCCCCGGGACCCACATGGGCCGAGCAGTACTTC.

The chain links TRBV6-2 or TRBV6-3 to TRBJ2-7; 15 bases line up with TRBD2. CDR3 length: 16 amino acids. The trim removed 6 bases at V and 4 bases at J, leaving 7 bases unmatched. Germline V gene data show CDR1 as MNHEY and CDR2 as SVGEGT. The CDR3 region has the DNA TGTGCCAGCAGAGGACTAGCGGGAGGGCCCGGGTACGAGCAGTACTTC. Amino acid sequence: CASRGLAGGPGYEQYF.

This clonotype was recorded a few times. This chain links TRBV29-1 with TRBJ2-3; D gene ambiguous. Trimming cost V 5 bases and J 4 bases, with 7 bases left between them. Germline V gene data show CDR1 as SQVTM and CDR2 as ANQGSEA. The CDR3 runs to 11 residues. This CDR3 reads CSVRGADTQYF. The CDR3 DNA is TGCAGCGTTAGAGGAGCAGATACGCAGTATTTT.